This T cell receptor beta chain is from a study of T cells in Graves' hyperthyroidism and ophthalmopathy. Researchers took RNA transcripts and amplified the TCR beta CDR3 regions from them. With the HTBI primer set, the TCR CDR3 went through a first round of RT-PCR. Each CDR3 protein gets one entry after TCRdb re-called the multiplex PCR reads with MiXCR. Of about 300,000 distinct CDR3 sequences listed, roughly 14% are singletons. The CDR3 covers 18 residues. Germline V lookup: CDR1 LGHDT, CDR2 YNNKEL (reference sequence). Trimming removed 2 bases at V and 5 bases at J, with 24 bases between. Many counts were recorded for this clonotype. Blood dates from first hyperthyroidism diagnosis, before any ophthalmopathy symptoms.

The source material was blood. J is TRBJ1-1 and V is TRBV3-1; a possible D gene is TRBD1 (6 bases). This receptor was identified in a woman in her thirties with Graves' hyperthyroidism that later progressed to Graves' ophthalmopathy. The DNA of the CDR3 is TGTGCCAGCAGCCAAATCATTTTGGGGGGGCAAGGAGGGACTGAAGCTTTCTTT. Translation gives CASSQIILGGQGGTEAFF.